A single sample is the source of the 16 T cell receptor beta chains below, sequenced in a study of cytomegalovirus exposure and HLA in healthy donors (dated by TCRdb to 2015 to 2018). Library method: the immunoSEQ multiplex PCR assay. For the multiplex PCR, a mixture combining 60 forward primers for TCR Vbeta segments and 13 reverse primers for TCR Jbeta segments was used. The clones in this table, taken by TCRdb from immuneACCESS, are in-frame only. Not every clone is retained; where verified, under half of the shortfall comes from an unresolved V gene, and the cause of the rest is unknown. The table for this sample records about 84,000 clones. The ten largest clonotypes hold approximately 0.63% of the sample. Sequencing input: PBMCs. The receptors originated from a man in his fifties in good health and CMV-seronegative.

The V gene is TRBV18, the J gene TRBJ2-2; 8 nucleotides agree with TRBD1. The CDR3 is made up of 16 amino acids. V was pared by 1 base and J by 7 bases, with 8 bases of the junction left unmatched. Per the germline V gene, CDR1 is KGHSH and CDR2 is LQKENI. The CDR3 loop reads CASSPRQGAPNGELFF. DNA of the CDR3: TGTGCCAGCTCACCACGGCAGGGGGCGCCGAACGGGGAGCTGTTTTTT.

This chain connects TRBV19 to TRBJ1-2, with 9 bases lining up with TRBD1. The CDR3 has 17 amino acids. Per the germline V gene, CDR1 is LNHDA and CDR2 is SQIVND (reference sequence). The V segment lost 4 bases and the J segment 6 bases; nucleotides outside the gene matches: 15. CDR3 nucleotide sequence: TGTGCCAGTAGTACTCCCGGGGTCCCCGGACAGGGGAATGGCTACACCTTC. As protein: CASSTPGVPGQGNGYTF.

The genes are TRBV13 and TRBJ2-5; 10 bases fit TRBD1. Trimming removed 5 bases from V and 3 bases from J; junction bases left unmatched: 6. Germline assignment: CDR1 PRHDT and CDR2 FYEKMQ (reference sequence). The CDR3 length is 15 residues. Here the CDR3 DNA reads TGTGCCAGCAGCGCCTGGACAGGGGGGGAAGAGACCCAGTACTTC. Its protein is CASSAWTGGEETQYF.

J is TRBJ1-5 and V is TRBV7-3; D uncertain. This CDR3 spans 14 amino acids. The V gene lost 5 bases and the J gene lost 3 bases, with 11 bases spanning the gap. Per germline, CDR1 SGHTA and CDR2 FQGTGA. Here the CDR3 reads CASSPTGYNQPQHF. The DNA for the CDR3 is TGTGCCAGCAGCCCCACCGGGTACAATCAGCCCCAGCATTTT.

The chain links TRBV7-9 to TRBJ1-1; TRBD1 matches 11 bases. Germline assignment: CDR1 SEHNR and CDR2 FQNEAQ (reference sequence). The V segment lost 4 bases and the J segment 8 bases; nucleotides outside the gene matches: 6. The CDR3 length is 14 residues. The CDR3 reads CASSSTRDRGEAFF. CDR3 nucleotide sequence: TGTGCCAGCAGCTCGACCCGGGACAGGGGGGAAGCTTTCTTT.

The V call is TRBV18, the J call TRBJ1-2; unclear D gene. This CDR3 region has 13 residues. V was cut by 1 base and J by 5 bases, with 8 bases left in between. CDR1 KGHSH and CDR2 LQKENI come from the germline V gene. In DNA form, the CDR3 reads TGTGCCAGCTCACCACTGGAGATGTATGGCTACACCTTC. Its translation is CASSPLEMYGYTF.

The chain uses TRBV18 and TRBJ1-5; the match to TRBD1 covers 8 bases. Germline V gives CDR1 KGHSH, CDR2 LQKENI. This CDR3 comprises 13 residues. V shed 4 bases, J shed 8 bases, and the junction held 4 bases outside the gene matches. Written as DNA, the CDR3 is TGTGCCAGCTCACAACAGGGGGGGGAGCCCCAGCATTTT. Protein sequence: CASSQQGGEPQHF.

This sequence joins TRBV6-1 and TRBJ2-5, with 7 bases matching TRBD1. CDR3 length: 15 residues. Germline CDR1 MNHNS, CDR2 SASEGT. After removal of 7 bases from V and 1 base from J, the junction contained 9 bases not matched to a gene. The CDR3, as DNA: TGTGCCAGCACCTATGCACAGGGGATCCAAGAGACCCAGTACTTC. Translation gives CASTYAQGIQETQYF.

The chain has TRBV6-6 and TRBJ2-7, with a possible D match to TRBD2 (5 bases). V dropped 2 bases and J dropped 5 bases, with 13 bases sitting between them. CDR1 is MNHNY, CDR2 SVGAGI, per germline (reference sequence). This CDR3 is built from 14 residues. CDR3 nucleotide sequence: TGTGCCAGCAGTTACGAGGGCAGCCGAAACGAGCAGTACTTC. Encoded protein: CASSYEGSRNEQYF.

The V gene is TRBV6-5, the J gene TRBJ2-7, with 11 positions matching TRBD1. The V segment lost 2 bases and the J segment 4 bases; nucleotides outside the gene matches: 4. The CDR3 runs 15 residues. Germline loops: CDR1 MNHEY, CDR2 SVGAGI. CDR3 in amino acids: CASSYAGTGGYEQYF. The CDR3 DNA follows: TGTGCCAGCAGTTACGCGGGGACAGGGGGTTACGAGCAGTACTTC.

This chain joins TRBV7-2 and TRBJ2-7; no definite D call. V gave up 4 bases and J gave up 6 bases, with 7 bases separating them. Germline values: CDR1 SGHTA, CDR2 FQGNSA. The CDR3 runs to 11 residues. The CDR3 DNA follows: TGTGCCAGCAGCTACTTTCGCGAGCAGTACTTC. This sequence encodes CASSYFREQYF.

The J gene is TRBJ1-5, the V gene TRBV7-8; D is possibly TRBD1 (5 bases). The CDR3 covers 16 residues. V lost 0 bases and J 0 bases, leaving 9 bases between the germline ends. Per germline, CDR1 SGHVS and CDR2 FQNEAQ. CDR3 region: CASSLASGYSNQPQHF. Written as DNA, the CDR3 is TGTGCCAGCAGCTTAGCTTCAGGGTATAGCAATCAGCCCCAGCATTTT.

This rearrangement joins TRBV5-1 to TRBJ2-6, with a tentative D call TRBD2 (5 bases). The germline CDR1 and CDR2 sequences are SGHRS and YFSETQ. The V gene lost 5 bases and the J gene lost 4 bases, with 10 bases spanning the gap. This CDR3 is 14 amino acids long. The CDR3 region has the DNA TGCGCCAGCAGGGCGGGCTCGGGGGCCAACGTCCTGACTTTC. It yields the protein CASRAGSGANVLTF.

The rearrangement uses TRBV9 and TRBJ1-5; TRBD1 matches at 7 bases. The junction had 3 bases not matched to a gene; V was cut back by 3 bases and J by 3 bases. The CDR3 runs 14 residues. CDR1 and CDR2 (germline): SGDLS, YYNGEE. The CDR3 is CASSGTGSNQPQHF. The CDR3 DNA reads as TGTGCCAGCAGCGGGACAGGTTCCAATCAGCCCCAGCATTTT.

The chain links TRBV7-3 to TRBJ2-5; 7 bases match TRBD1. V lost 4 bases to trimming and J lost 2 bases; unmatched junction nucleotides: 1. The CDR3 totals 13 residues. Germline V lookup: CDR1 SGHTA, CDR2 FQGTGA. In DNA, the CDR3 is TGTGCCAGCAGCTCAGGGGGACAAGAGACCCAGTACTTC. Amino acids: CASSSGGQETQYF.

The gene calls are TRBV7-9 and TRBJ2-3, with D perhaps matching TRBD2 (7 bases). Between the trimmed V and J ends, which lost 5 bases and 3 bases, there was a span of 27 bases. Germline assignment: CDR1 SEHNR and CDR2 FQNEAQ (reference sequence). This CDR3 region has 19 residues. The CDR3 is CASSPNRKWWGGRTDTQYF. DNA of the CDR3: TGTGCCAGCAGCCCGAACCGAAAATGGTGGGGGGGCCGAACAGATACGCAGTATTTT.